Shown below are 10 T cell receptor beta chains from a single sample sequenced in a study of T cell repertoires in cytomegalovirus infection (dated by TCRdb to 2018 to 2020). TCRdb records Illumina HiSeq 1500 as the sequencer. In TCRdb, the public reads were trimmed at Q25 with fastp and aligned with MiXCR, with productive beta chains retained. Identical CDR3 proteins give one entry, which carries the most common genes and DNA. The sample table records roughly 250,000 distinct CDR3 sequences; roughly 22% of these occur just once. Clones ranked in the top ten supply around a sixth of the sample. The sample taken for sequencing was CD8+ T cells from PBMCs. The receptors originated from a human donor in good health (CMV status not recorded). Some clones in this sample may be carry-over from other donors' samples.

The CDR3 sequence is CASSPPGTSSSYEQYF. CDR3 coding DNA: TGTGCCAGCAGCCCGCCGGGGACTTCTAGCTCCTACGAGCAGTACTTC. The chain joins TRBV11-2 to TRBJ2-7, with D perhaps TRBD2 (6 bases). Trimming cost V 5 bases and J 0 bases, with 17 bases left between them. Germline values: CDR1 SGHAT, CDR2 FQNNGV. CDR3 length equals 16 residues.

This clonotype was detected many times. CDR3 DNA: TGTGCCAGCACCGTTCCCGGGAACACTGAAGCTTTCTTT. Protein product: CASTVPGNTEAFF. The V call is TRBV7-9, the J call TRBJ1-1; D gene ambiguous. CDR1 SEHNR and CDR2 FQNEAQ come from the germline V gene (reference sequence). This CDR3 region has 13 residues. The germline V and J ends were trimmed by 7 bases and 1 base, with 10 bases remaining between them.

The sample holds a few counts of this clonotype. The chain has TRBV7-2 and TRBJ2-3; D uncertain. The CDR3 totals 17 residues. Trimming removed 0 bases from V and 3 bases from J, with 16 bases in between. Germline lookup yields CDR1 SGHTA and CDR2 FQGNSA. The CDR3 DNA follows: TGTGCCAGCAGCTTAGCGGAGTCTAGTATTTTTACAGATACGCAGTATTTT. Translated, it gives CASSLAESSIFTDTQYF. Full variable domain (rest looked up from reference TRBV7-2 and TRBJ2-3): GAGVSQSPSNKVTEKGKDVELRCDPISGHTALYWYRQSLGQGLEFLIYFQGNSAPDKSGLPSDRFSAERTGGSVSTLTIQRTQQEDSAVYLCASSLAESSIFTDTQYFGPGTRLTVL.

The V gene is TRBV28, the J gene TRBJ1-4; tentatively, D is TRBD1 (6 bases). Deletions cut 5 bases from V and 5 bases from J, with 24 bases between. There are 18 residues in the CDR3. Per germline, CDR1 MDHEN and CDR2 SYDVKM. CDR3 sequence: CASSETGQTPPPNEKLFF. CDR3 DNA sequence: TGTGCCAGCAGTGAAACAGGGCAAACCCCCCCCCCCAATGAAAAACTGTTTTTT. The full variable domain, its missing parts supplied by reference TRBV28 and TRBJ1-4, is DVKVTQSSRYLVKRTGEKVFLECVQDMDHENMFWYRQDPGLGLRLIYFSYDVKMKEKGDIPEGYSVSREKKERFSLILESASTNQTSMYLCASSETGQTPPPNEKLFFGSGTQLSVL.

This clonotype was found a few times. This chain joins TRBV28 and TRBJ1-2, with D unclear. The CDR3 sequence is 15 residues long. Germline CDR1 reads MDHEN; CDR2 reads SYDVKM. The V and J ends lost 2 bases and 3 bases respectively, with 13 bases between them. The CDR3 loop reads CASSLKGSPYYGYTF. The CDR3 DNA follows: TGTGCCAGCAGTTTAAAAGGGTCGCCTTACTATGGCTACACCTTC.

This clonotype has just one count. V usage is TRBV6-5 and J usage is TRBJ1-5; unclear D gene. Germline V gene data show CDR1 as MNHEY and CDR2 as SVGAGI. The V and J ends lost 10 bases and 3 bases respectively, with 19 bases between them. The CDR3 spans 15 residues. The CDR3 region has the DNA TGTGCCACCATGCCTGATGGAGCCACCAATCAGCCCCAGCATTTT. The encoded protein is CATMPDGATNQPQHF.

This clonotype was seen repeatedly, ten times or more. The V and J genes are TRBV7-8 and TRBJ1-1, with a tentative D call TRBD1 (5 bases). V lost 5 bases, J lost 10 bases, and 17 bases lay in between. CDR1 is SGHVS, CDR2 FQNEAQ, per germline. The length of the CDR3 is 13 residues. CDR3 loop: CASSPNQGLGAFF. The CDR3 bases are TGTGCCAGCAGCCCGAACCAGGGTTTAGGAGCTTTCTTT. Combining the CDR3 with reference TRBV7-8 and TRBJ1-1 gives the whole variable domain GAGVSQSPRYKVAKRGQDVALRCDPISGHVSLFWYQQALGQGPEFLTYFQNEAQLDKSGLPSDRFFAERPEGSVSTLKIQRTQQEDSAVYLCASSPNQGLGAFFGQGTRLTVV.

The genes are TRBV7-9 and TRBJ2-3, with a weak D call TRBD2 (5 bases). V was shortened by 6 bases and J by 6 bases, with 13 bases between the two germline ends. The CDR3 is 13 residues long. Germline loops: CDR1 SEHNR, CDR2 FQNEAQ (reference sequence). In nucleotides, the CDR3 is TGTGCCAGCAGAACTGTCGGCGGGGATACGCAGTATTTT. Its translation is CASRTVGGDTQYF.

J is TRBJ1-1 and V is TRBV13; 9 bases are shared with TRBD1. CDR1 is PRHDT, CDR2 FYEKMQ, per germline (reference sequence). With 1 base clipped from V and 5 bases from J, the junction kept 5 bases outside the gene matches. The CDR3 consists of 15 residues. CDR3 coding DNA: TGTGCCAGCAGCTTAGAGGGACAGGGAAGGACTGAAGCTTTCTTT. Protein product: CASSLEGQGRTEAFF.

This clonotype was detected many times. V is TRBV7-6 and J is TRBJ1-2; 8 bases line up with TRBD1. The CDR3 spans 13 residues. The V segment lost 5 bases and the J segment 6 bases; nucleotides outside the gene matches: 5. Germline CDR1 reads SGHVS; CDR2 reads FNYEAQ. As DNA, the CDR3 is TGTGCCAGCAGCCTCTCGGGACAGGATGGCTACACCTTC. The encoded protein is CASSLSGQDGYTF.